This T cell receptor beta chain emerged from a study of shared clonotypes between healthy human individuals. Study-level results: Non-shared clonotypes had lower generation probabilities than clonotypes shared by all four sorted-subset donors. Limitation of the genetic and exposure-history diversity represented came from the few donors.

This clone was counted once. Its target is not known. The method was immunoSEQ multiplex PCR; TCRdb's version includes in-frame clones alone and lacks a portion of them. The repertoire holds some 630,000 clones, with 72% as singletons. CDR1 WSHSY and CDR2 SAAADI come from the germline V gene. The ends lost 3 bases at V and 9 bases at J; junction bases unmatched: 5. The CDR3 runs 15 residues. This receptor was obtained from a woman in her 30s in good health. The source material was memory CD4+ T cells sorted from blood. The sample's subset: CD45RA-negative fraction. The chain carries TRBV10-2 and TRBJ2-1; 13 bases fit TRBD2. The CDR3 nucleotides are TGCGCCAGCAGTGACCAACTAGCGGGAGGGGGTGAGCAGTTCTTC. Its translation: CASSDQLAGGGEQFF.